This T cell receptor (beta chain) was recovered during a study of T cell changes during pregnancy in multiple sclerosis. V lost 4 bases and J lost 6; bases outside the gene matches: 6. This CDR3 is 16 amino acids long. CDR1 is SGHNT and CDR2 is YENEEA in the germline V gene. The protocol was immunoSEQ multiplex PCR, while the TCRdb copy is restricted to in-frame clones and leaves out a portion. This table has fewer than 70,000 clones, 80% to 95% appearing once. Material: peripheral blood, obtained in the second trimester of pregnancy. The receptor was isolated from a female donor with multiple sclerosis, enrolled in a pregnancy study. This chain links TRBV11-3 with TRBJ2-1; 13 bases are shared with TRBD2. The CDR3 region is CASSSSGTSGINEQFF. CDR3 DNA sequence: TGTGCCAGCAGCTCCTCCGGGACTAGCGGGATCAATGAGCAGTTCTTC.